Included here is one T cell receptor (beta chain) sequence, with context. This clonotype registers as medium-sized (0.01 to 0.1%) by frequency; no count is noted. This clone's antigen is unknown. This record belongs to a study of CXCR3-negative and CXCR3-positive naive CD8 T cells (dated by TCRdb to about 2019). The study in broad terms: In total, 130 million to 150 million TRB reads were obtained, corresponding to roughly 1.5 +/- 0.3 million reads per library. Data from fewer than 12 donors, pooled across two independent experiments, went into the diversity and physicochemical repertoire analyses. TRBV-TRBJ cluster analysis included naive subsets from roughly 5 donors and memory cells from 3 donors. The study at large found these results: Because surface CD5, which is linked to self-reactivity in mice, was comparable between the naive subsets, TCR interaction strength was also inferred from TRB CDR3 physicochemical properties. Naive CXCR3-negative and CXCR3-positive cells from the same donor showed similar TRBV-TRBJ usage, whereas memory cells showed distinct patterns. Freshly isolated PBMCs were used for most assays because CXCR3 expression went down partially after cryopreservation. Both naive subsets had comparably high repertoire diversity, while memory CD8+ T cells had much lower repertoire diversity. TRB CDR3s from CXCR3-positive naive cells showed higher hydrophobicity (lower Kidera factor 4), lower energy, and higher strength and volume indices than CXCR3-negative naive cells.

The instrument was a NextSeq 550. The Human TCR Profiling Kit (MiLaboratory) was used to make UMI-labeled 5' RACE TRB cDNA libraries. The full amount of extracted RNA was used for cDNA synthesis, and the full amount of resulting cDNA was used for PCR amplification. Libraries were prepared in parallel using an identical number of PCR cycles. Turning to the authors' computational methods: About 53,000 +/- 9,400 unique UMI-labeled TRB cDNA molecules per library were extracted with MIGEC and MiXCR, with at least two reads per UMI required. On average, each library contained approximately 40,000 +/- 10,000 functional in-frame TRB CDR3 nucleotide clonotypes without stop codons. After each sample was downsampled to 5000 UMI-labeled TRB molecules, VDJtools was used to calculate diversity metrics such as normalized Shannon-Wiener and Chao1. VDJtools computed clonotype-size-weighted physicochemical properties of the central five CDR3 residues: interaction energy, strength, volume and Kidera factor 4. After the reads were reprocessed by TCRdb, one entry was made per CDR3 protein sequence, with no DNA. These V and J calls are TCRdb output, not the study's own analysis. The sample table records over 5,000 distinct CDR3 sequences. In total, the top ten clones hold less than 2% of the sample.

For every CD8+ T cell subset, under 350,000 cells were flow-sorted straight into RLT lysis buffer, and each subset was sorted in triplicate. To exclude memory contaminants, naive CD8+ T cells were stringently defined as CD45RO-CCR7+CD27+CD95-. Peripheral blood mononuclear cells were isolated from buffy coats using standard density gradient centrifugation. Naive CXCR3-negative and CXCR3-positive CD8+ T cells were flow-sorted using a FACSAria III. Total RNA was extracted from sorted cells with an RNeasy Mini Kit. The germline V gene (reference sequence) sets CDR1 to SEHNR and CDR2 to FQNEAQ. Including cysteine and phenylalanine, the CDR3 has 15 amino acids. DNA was not recorded.

This TCR derives from a human donor in good health. Some clones in this sample may be carry-over from other donors' samples. Sequenced sample: naive CXCR3+ CD8+ T cells from blood. The sample's cell subset or site, from its label and the paper: CD45RO-CCR7+CD27+CD95- naive CD8+ T cells expressing CXCR3 (TNR3+). The sequence joins TRBV7-9 to TRBJ1-2; there is no DNA to check the TCRdb D call of TRBD1. The CDR3 has the sequence CASSFRFAGDYGYTF.